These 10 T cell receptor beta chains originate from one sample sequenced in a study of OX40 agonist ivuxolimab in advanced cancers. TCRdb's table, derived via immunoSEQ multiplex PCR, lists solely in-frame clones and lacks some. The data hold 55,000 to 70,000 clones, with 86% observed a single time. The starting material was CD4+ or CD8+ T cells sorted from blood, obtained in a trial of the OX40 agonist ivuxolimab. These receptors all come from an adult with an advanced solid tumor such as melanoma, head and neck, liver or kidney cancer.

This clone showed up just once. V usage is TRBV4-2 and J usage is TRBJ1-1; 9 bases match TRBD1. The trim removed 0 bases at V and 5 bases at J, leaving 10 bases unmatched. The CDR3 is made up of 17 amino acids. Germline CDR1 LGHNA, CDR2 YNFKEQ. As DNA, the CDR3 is TGTGCCAGCAGCCAAGATGCCTATCAGGGACAGGGAACTGAAGCTTTCTTT. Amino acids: CASSQDAYQGQGTEAFF.

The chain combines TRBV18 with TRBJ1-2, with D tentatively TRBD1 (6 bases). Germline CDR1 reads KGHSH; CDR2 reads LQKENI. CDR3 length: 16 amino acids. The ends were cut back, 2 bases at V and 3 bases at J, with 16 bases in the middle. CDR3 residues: CASSPRRAGEDYGYTF. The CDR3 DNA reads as TGTGCCAGCTCACCAAGGAGAGCAGGGGAGGACTATGGCTACACCTTC.

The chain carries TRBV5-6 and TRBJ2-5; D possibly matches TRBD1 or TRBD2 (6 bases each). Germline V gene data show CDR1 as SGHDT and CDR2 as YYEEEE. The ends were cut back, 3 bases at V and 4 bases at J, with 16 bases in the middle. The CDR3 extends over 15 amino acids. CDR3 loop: CASSSVGGTTETQYF. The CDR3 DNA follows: TGTGCCAGCAGCTCCGTTGGGGGGACAACAGAGACCCAGTACTTC. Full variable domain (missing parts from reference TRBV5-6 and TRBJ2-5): DAGVTQSPTHLIKTRGQQVTLRCSPKSGHDTVSWYQQALGQGPQFIFQYYEEEERQRGNFPDRFSGHQFPNYSSELNVNALLLGDSALYLCASSSVGGTTETQYFGPGTRLLVL.

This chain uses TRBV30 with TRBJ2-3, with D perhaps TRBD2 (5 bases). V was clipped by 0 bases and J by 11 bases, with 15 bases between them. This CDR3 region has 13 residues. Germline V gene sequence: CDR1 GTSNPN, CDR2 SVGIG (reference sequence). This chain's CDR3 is CAWSVSGTMGQYF. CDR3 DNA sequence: TGTGCCTGGAGTGTATCGGGAACAATGGGGCAGTATTTT.

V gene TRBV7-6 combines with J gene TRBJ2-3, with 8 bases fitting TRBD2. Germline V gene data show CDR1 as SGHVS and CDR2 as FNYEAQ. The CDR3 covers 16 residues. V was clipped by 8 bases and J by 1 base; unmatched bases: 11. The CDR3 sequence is CASRGRRGARTDTQYF. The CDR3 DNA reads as TGTGCCAGCCGGGGTAGGCGGGGGGCCCGCACAGATACGCAGTATTTT.

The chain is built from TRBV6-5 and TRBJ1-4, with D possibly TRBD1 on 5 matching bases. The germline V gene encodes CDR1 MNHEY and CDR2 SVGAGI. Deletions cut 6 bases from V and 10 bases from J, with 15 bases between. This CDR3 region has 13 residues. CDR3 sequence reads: CASRQRDSGKLFF. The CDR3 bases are TGTGCCAGCAGACAACGGGACTCAGGAAAACTGTTTTTT.

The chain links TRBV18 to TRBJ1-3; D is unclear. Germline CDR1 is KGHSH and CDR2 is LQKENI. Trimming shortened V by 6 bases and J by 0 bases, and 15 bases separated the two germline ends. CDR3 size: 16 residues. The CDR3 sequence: CASSPRKSLSGNTIYF. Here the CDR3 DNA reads TGTGCCAGCTCTCCTAGGAAGAGCCTCTCTGGAAACACCATATATTTT.

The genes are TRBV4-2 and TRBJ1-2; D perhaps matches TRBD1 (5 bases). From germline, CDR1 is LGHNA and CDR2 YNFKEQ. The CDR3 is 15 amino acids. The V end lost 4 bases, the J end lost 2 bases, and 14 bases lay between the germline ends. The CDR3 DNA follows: TGTGCCAGCAGCCCCAGTGGGGGGGAGAACTATGGCTACACCTTC. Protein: CASSPSGGENYGYTF.

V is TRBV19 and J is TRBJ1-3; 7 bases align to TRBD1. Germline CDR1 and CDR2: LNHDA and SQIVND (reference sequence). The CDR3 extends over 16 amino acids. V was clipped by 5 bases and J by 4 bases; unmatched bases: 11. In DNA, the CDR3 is TGTGCCAGTAGTGCCCTGGGAGGGGGCGACGGAAACACCATATATTTT. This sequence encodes CASSALGGGDGNTIYF.

The CDR3 region is CASSSSQRTYGYTF. The CDR3 coding sequence is TGTGCCAGCAGTTCCAGCCAGCGCACCTATGGCTACACCTTC. The rearrangement links TRBV28 to TRBJ1-2; D gene uncertain. The germline CDR1 and CDR2 sequences are MDHEN and SYDVKM. This CDR3 contains 14 residues. V lost 4 bases and J lost 4, with 13 bases in between.